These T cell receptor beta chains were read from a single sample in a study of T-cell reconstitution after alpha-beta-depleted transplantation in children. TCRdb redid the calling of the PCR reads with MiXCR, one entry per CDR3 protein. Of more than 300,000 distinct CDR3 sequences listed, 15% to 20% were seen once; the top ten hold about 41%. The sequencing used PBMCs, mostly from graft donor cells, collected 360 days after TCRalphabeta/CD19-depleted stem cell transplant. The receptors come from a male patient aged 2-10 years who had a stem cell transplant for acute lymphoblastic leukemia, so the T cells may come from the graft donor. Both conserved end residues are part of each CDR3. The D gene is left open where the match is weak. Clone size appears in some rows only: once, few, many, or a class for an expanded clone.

CDR3 DNA: TGTGCCAGCAGCCTGGGCGCCAGCGGCCAAGAGACCCAGTACTTC
CDR3 protein: CASSLGASGQETQYF
clone size: many
J gene: TRBJ2-5
D gene: .
V gene: TRBV12-3/TRBV12-4

CDR3 DNA: TGTGCCAGCAGTTTAGCCGCAGGGGGCGGCTACACCTTC
CDR3 protein: CASSLAAGGGYTF
clone size: many
J gene: TRBJ1-2
D gene: TRBD1
V gene: TRBV12-3/TRBV12-4

CDR3 DNA: TGTGCCAGCAGCCTTGCGGGAGGGGGCAATGAGCAGTTCTTC
CDR3 protein: CASSLAGGGNEQFF
clone size: .
J gene: TRBJ2-1
D gene: TRBD2
V gene: TRBV3-1

CDR3 DNA: TGTGCCTGGCAATGGCGGGAGACCCAGTACTTC
CDR3 protein: CAWQWRETQYF
clone size: .
J gene: TRBJ2-5
D gene: .
V gene: TRBV30

CDR3 DNA: TGTGCCAGCAGTTTAGCGAGGGGAGGGGGGCATCAGCCCCAGCATTTT
CDR3 protein: CASSLARGGGHQPQHF
clone size: few
J gene: TRBJ1-5
D gene: .
V gene: TRBV12-3/TRBV12-4

CDR3 DNA: TGTGCCAGCAGCCTTAGAACAGGCCGAAATGAAAAACTGTTTTTT
CDR3 protein: CASSLRTGRNEKLFF
clone size: few
J gene: TRBJ1-4
D gene: .
V gene: TRBV6-1

CDR3 DNA: TGTGCCAGCAGCCACCGACTAGCGAGTTACAATGAGCAGTTCTTC
CDR3 protein: CASSHRLASYNEQFF
clone size: few
J gene: TRBJ2-1
D gene: TRBD2
V gene: TRBV14

CDR3 DNA: TGCAGTGCTAGAGAGGGAAGTACCGGGGCCAACGTCCTGACTTTC
CDR3 protein: CSAREGSTGANVLTF
clone size: .
J gene: TRBJ2-6
D gene: .
V gene: TRBV20-1

CDR3 DNA: TGCGCCAGCAGCGATCGGACAGGGCACGGGGAGCTGTTTTTT
CDR3 protein: CASSDRTGHGELFF
clone size: few
J gene: TRBJ2-2
D gene: TRBD1
V gene: TRBV10-1

CDR3 DNA: TGTGCCAGCAGCACCGGGGACAGGGTAGACACTGAAGCTTTCTTT
CDR3 protein: CASSTGDRVDTEAFF
clone size: .
J gene: TRBJ1-1
D gene: TRBD1
V gene: TRBV12-3/TRBV12-4

CDR3 DNA: TGTGCCAGCAGCAACAGGGGATCTCCTTTTAATTCACCCCTCCACTTT
CDR3 protein: CASSNRGSPFNSPLHF
clone size: few
J gene: TRBJ1-6
D gene: TRBD1
V gene: TRBV6-1

CDR3 DNA: TGTGCCAGCAGCTTACAGGGTTATAATGAAAAACTGTTTTTT
CDR3 protein: CASSLQGYNEKLFF
clone size: few
J gene: TRBJ1-4
D gene: .
V gene: TRBV7-2

CDR3 DNA: TGTGCCAGCAGCCTAGACAGGGGGGTCCAAGCCGGGGAGCTGTTTTTT
CDR3 protein: CASSLDRGVQAGELFF
clone size: few
J gene: TRBJ2-2
D gene: TRBD1
V gene: TRBV9

CDR3 DNA: TGCAGTGCTCCCAGGGGACCCGGAGAGACCCAGTACTTC
CDR3 protein: CSAPRGPGETQYF
clone size: .
J gene: TRBJ2-5
D gene: .
V gene: TRBV20-1

CDR3 DNA: TGTGCCAGCAGCGTAACGGGAGGGCGAGTGAATGAGCAGTTCTTC
CDR3 protein: CASSVTGGRVNEQFF
clone size: few
J gene: TRBJ2-1
D gene: TRBD2
V gene: TRBV9

CDR3 DNA: TGTGCCAGCAGCCCCTGGAGTGGGCCGACTAACACTGAAGCTTTCTTT
CDR3 protein: CASSPWSGPTNTEAFF
clone size: few
J gene: TRBJ1-1
D gene: .
V gene: TRBV7-2

CDR3 DNA: TGCAGTGCTAGAGGACAGACCTACGAGCAGTACTTC
CDR3 protein: CSARGQTYEQYF
clone size: few
J gene: TRBJ2-7
D gene: .
V gene: TRBV20-1

CDR3 DNA: TGCGCCAGCAGCTTGGCCCGGGACCTCTTCGATACGCAGTATTTT
CDR3 protein: CASSLARDLFDTQYF
clone size: .
J gene: TRBJ2-3
D gene: .
V gene: TRBV5-1

CDR3 DNA: TGTGCCAGCAGTTACAGTGGTCTCTCGCAGGGGGGGCACGGGGAGCTGTTTTTT
CDR3 protein: CASSYSGLSQGGHGELFF
clone size: few
J gene: TRBJ2-2
D gene: .
V gene: TRBV6-5

CDR3 DNA: TGTGCCAGCAGACTAGCGGAACACAACAATGAGCAGTTCTTC
CDR3 protein: CASRLAEHNNEQFF
clone size: .
J gene: TRBJ2-1
D gene: TRBD2
V gene: TRBV28

CDR3 DNA: TGTGCCAGCAGCCCCGACAGGGTGAACACTGAAGCTTTCTTT
CDR3 protein: CASSPDRVNTEAFF
clone size: .
J gene: TRBJ1-1
D gene: TRBD1
V gene: TRBV7-2

CDR3 DNA: TGTGCCAGCAGTTTAGGACAGGGGGCCGGAGAGACCCAGTACTTC
CDR3 protein: CASSLGQGAGETQYF
clone size: many
J gene: TRBJ2-5
D gene: TRBD1
V gene: TRBV12-3/TRBV12-4

CDR3 DNA: TGTGCCAGCAGCCCGATGGGGGGTCAGGGCAATCAGCCCCAGCATTTT
CDR3 protein: CASSPMGGQGNQPQHF
clone size: .
J gene: TRBJ1-5
D gene: .
V gene: TRBV7-9

CDR3 DNA: TGTGCCAGTAGTATATTTCCGGGAGGGAACACCGGGGAGCTGTTTTTT
CDR3 protein: CASSIFPGGNTGELFF
clone size: .
J gene: TRBJ2-2
D gene: TRBD2
V gene: TRBV19

CDR3 DNA: TGTGCCAGCAGTTTCGGGACAGGGGCTAGACAAGAGACCCAGTACTTC
CDR3 protein: CASSFGTGARQETQYF
clone size: many
J gene: TRBJ2-5
D gene: TRBD1
V gene: TRBV27

CDR3 DNA: TGCAGCGTTGAAGGGCCGAAGGAGCGGGAGGGCCACTACAATGAGCAGTTCTTC
CDR3 protein: CSVEGPKEREGHYNEQFF
clone size: many
J gene: TRBJ2-1
D gene: TRBD2
V gene: TRBV29-1

CDR3 DNA: TGCGCCAGCAGCTCAATTCCGGGACCGGGACGCAATGAGCAGTTCTTC
CDR3 protein: CASSSIPGPGRNEQFF
clone size: many
J gene: TRBJ2-1
D gene: .
V gene: TRBV5-1

CDR3 DNA: TGTGCCATCAGTCGACAGCGAGTTACCTACAATGAGCAGTTCTTC
CDR3 protein: CAISRQRVTYNEQFF
clone size: .
J gene: TRBJ2-1
D gene: .
V gene: TRBV10-3

CDR3 DNA: TGTGCCAGCTCTCCCGGACTAGCGGGGCGGAATGAGCAGTTCTTC
CDR3 protein: CASSPGLAGRNEQFF
clone size: many
J gene: TRBJ2-1
D gene: TRBD2
V gene: TRBV12-3/TRBV12-4

CDR3 DNA: TGCAGTGCTAGAGATCCCGGATCACCCTATGGCTACACCTTC
CDR3 protein: CSARDPGSPYGYTF
clone size: .
J gene: TRBJ1-2
D gene: .
V gene: TRBV20-1

CDR3 DNA: TGTGCCAGCAGTGAACACGTATTCTATGGCTACACCTTC
CDR3 protein: CASSEHVFYGYTF
clone size: .
J gene: TRBJ1-2
D gene: .
V gene: TRBV28

CDR3 DNA: TGTGCCAGCAGTCCCAGGGACAGCAATCAGCCCCAGCATTTT
CDR3 protein: CASSPRDSNQPQHF
clone size: .
J gene: TRBJ1-5
D gene: .
V gene: TRBV12-3/TRBV12-4

CDR3 DNA: TGTGCCAGCAGCTCCACGGCTAGCGGGAGACAGTTCTTC
CDR3 protein: CASSSTASGRQFF
clone size: many
J gene: TRBJ2-1
D gene: TRBD2
V gene: TRBV7-9

CDR3 DNA: TGTGCCAGCAGCTTAACGGGACCATCCTACGAGCAGTACTTC
CDR3 protein: CASSLTGPSYEQYF
clone size: .
J gene: TRBJ2-7
D gene: .
V gene: TRBV7-9

CDR3 DNA: TGTGCCAGCAGTCCGTCCCGCACAGATACGCAGTATTTT
CDR3 protein: CASSPSRTDTQYF
clone size: few
J gene: TRBJ2-3
D gene: .
V gene: TRBV28

CDR3 DNA: TGTGCCAGCAGCCGTGCCCGGTGGGGGCAGAAGGGCGAGCAGTACTTC
CDR3 protein: CASSRARWGQKGEQYF
clone size: few
J gene: TRBJ2-7
D gene: .
V gene: TRBV7-2

CDR3 DNA: TGTGCCAGCAGTCCGATCCGGGCTAACCTCAATGAGCAGTTCTTC
CDR3 protein: CASSPIRANLNEQFF
clone size: .
J gene: TRBJ2-1
D gene: .
V gene: TRBV27

CDR3 DNA: TGTGCCAGCAGTTACGTGTCCCGGGGCGAGCAGTACTTC
CDR3 protein: CASSYVSRGEQYF
clone size: .
J gene: TRBJ2-7
D gene: .
V gene: TRBV6-2/TRBV6-3

CDR3 DNA: TGTGCCAGCAGTTACAGGGGAGGGACCCAGTACTTC
CDR3 protein: CASSYRGGTQYF
clone size: .
J gene: TRBJ2-5
D gene: .
V gene: TRBV27

CDR3 DNA: TGTGCCAGCAGTTTTAGGGGGCCGAGCAATCAGCCCCAGCATTTT
CDR3 protein: CASSFRGPSNQPQHF
clone size: .
J gene: TRBJ1-5
D gene: TRBD1
V gene: TRBV12-3/TRBV12-4

CDR3 DNA: TGTGCCAGCTCACCAAGTTACAGGAATACCAAGGATACAGATACGCAGTATTTT
CDR3 protein: CASSPSYRNTKDTDTQYF
clone size: few
J gene: TRBJ2-3
D gene: .
V gene: TRBV18

CDR3 DNA: TGTGCCAGCAGTTTGCTCGGGACCGTGGACTATGGCTACACCTTC
CDR3 protein: CASSLLGTVDYGYTF
clone size: few
J gene: TRBJ1-2
D gene: .
V gene: TRBV28

CDR3 DNA: TGTGCCAGCAGCACGAGGACTAGCGGGAGGGATGACGAGCAGTACTTC
CDR3 protein: CASSTRTSGRDDEQYF
clone size: many
J gene: TRBJ2-7
D gene: TRBD2
V gene: TRBV5-5

CDR3 DNA: TGCGCCAGCAGTGGGTGGGACAGCTACGAGCAGTACTTC
CDR3 protein: CASSGWDSYEQYF
clone size: few
J gene: TRBJ2-7
D gene: TRBD1
V gene: TRBV10-2

CDR3 DNA: TGCAGTGCTCCACAGCTCTCCTATAATTCACCCCTCCACTTT
CDR3 protein: CSAPQLSYNSPLHF
clone size: few
J gene: TRBJ1-6
D gene: .
V gene: TRBV20-1

CDR3 DNA: TGCAGCGTTGCCGGATGGGGGTCCTACGAGCAGTACTTC
CDR3 protein: CSVAGWGSYEQYF
clone size: many
J gene: TRBJ2-7
D gene: .
V gene: TRBV29-1

CDR3 DNA: TGTGCCAGCAGTCCATGGACTAGCGGGATGAGCACCGGGGAGCTGTTTTTT
CDR3 protein: CASSPWTSGMSTGELFF
clone size: .
J gene: TRBJ2-2
D gene: TRBD2
V gene: TRBV25-1

CDR3 DNA: TGTGCCAGCAGTTCCTCCGTCTCCGGGGAGCTGTTTTTT
CDR3 protein: CASSSSVSGELFF
clone size: .
J gene: TRBJ2-2
D gene: .
V gene: TRBV12-3/TRBV12-4

CDR3 DNA: TGCAGCGTTGAAGGTTCTAGAATCAATGAGCAGTTCTTC
CDR3 protein: CSVEGSRINEQFF
clone size: few
J gene: TRBJ2-1
D gene: .
V gene: TRBV29-1

CDR3 DNA: TGCAGCGTTTTGTGGGAGTCCAACGAGCAGTACTTC
CDR3 protein: CSVLWESNEQYF
clone size: .
J gene: TRBJ2-7
D gene: .
V gene: TRBV29-1